These T cell receptor beta chains were read from a single sample in a study of OX40 agonist ivuxolimab in advanced cancers. Libraries were prepared by immunoSEQ multiplex PCR; TCRdb keeps only in-frame clonotypes and omits some of them. This sample yields around 68,000 clones, of which 75% to 90% are seen a single time; less than 3.5% belongs to the top ten. Sequencing used CD4+ or CD8+ T cells sorted from blood, obtained in a trial of the OX40 agonist ivuxolimab. Source of these receptors: an adult with an advanced solid tumor such as melanoma, head and neck, liver or kidney cancer. The CDR3 runs from the conserved cysteine through the conserved F or W. The order of the fields is J gene, V gene, CDR3 protein.

j_gene: TRBJ2-7
v_gene: TRBV28
CDR3aa: CASSLLAGGGYEQYF

j_gene: TRBJ2-5
v_gene: TRBV7-9
CDR3aa: CASSKAGTRFQETQYF

j_gene: TRBJ2-7
v_gene: TRBV4-1
CDR3aa: CASSQENLWGTPYEQYF

j_gene: TRBJ2-3
v_gene: TRBV28
CDR3aa: CASSFILADTQYF

j_gene: TRBJ2-5
v_gene: TRBV19
CDR3aa: CASSMAEVNEGETQYF

j_gene: TRBJ1-1
v_gene: TRBV6-5
CDR3aa: CASSYGSLNTEAFF

j_gene: TRBJ1-5
v_gene: TRBV4-3
CDR3aa: CASSQDWSVGNQPQHF

j_gene: TRBJ1-2
v_gene: TRBV11-2
CDR3aa: CASSQERGSNYGYTF

j_gene: TRBJ1-2
v_gene: TRBV4-2
CDR3aa: CASSPRQGRGYTF

j_gene: TRBJ1-2
v_gene: TRBV6-1
CDR3aa: CASLGGGLRPSYTF

j_gene: TRBJ2-7
v_gene: TRBV30
CDR3aa: CAWIGTGSHEQYF

j_gene: TRBJ1-2
v_gene: TRBV29-1
CDR3aa: CSVGANYGYTF

j_gene: TRBJ2-7
v_gene: TRBV6-7
CDR3aa: CASSYYRTDRTYEQYF

j_gene: TRBJ1-3
v_gene: TRBV5-4
CDR3aa: CASSDPSSGTVGNTIYF

j_gene: TRBJ1-1
v_gene: TRBV28
CDR3aa: CASREPLGRTEAFF

j_gene: TRBJ2-3
v_gene: TRBV2
CDR3aa: CASSEGPKPDTQYF

j_gene: TRBJ1-6
v_gene: TRBV5-1
CDR3aa: CASSRRGAGVDSPLHF

j_gene: TRBJ2-7
v_gene: TRBV27
CDR3aa: CASSRQGNNAYEQYF

j_gene: TRBJ1-4
v_gene: TRBV19
CDR3aa: CASNPAGHHGEKLFF

j_gene: TRBJ2-1
v_gene: TRBV7-3
CDR3aa: CASSLPTGDNEQFF

j_gene: TRBJ2-7
v_gene: TRBV11-2
CDR3aa: CASSLGLGTTYEQYF

j_gene: TRBJ2-5
v_gene: TRBV9
CDR3aa: CASSPTGTGQETQYF

j_gene: TRBJ2-1
v_gene: TRBV10-3
CDR3aa: CAISENGNEQFF

j_gene: TRBJ2-7
v_gene: TRBV2
CDR3aa: CASSEGPDYEQYF

j_gene: TRBJ2-5
v_gene: TRBV5-1
CDR3aa: CASSLGGGNQETQYF

j_gene: TRBJ1-1
v_gene: TRBV18
CDR3aa: CASSPALMNTEAFF

j_gene: TRBJ1-2
v_gene: TRBV11-2
CDR3aa: CASSQPGVFYGYTF

j_gene: TRBJ1-5
v_gene: TRBV28
CDR3aa: CASNDLTGSGNQPQHF

j_gene: TRBJ2-2
v_gene: TRBV11-2
CDR3aa: CASSLLGTGELFF

j_gene: TRBJ1-1
v_gene: TRBV6-5
CDR3aa: CASSYSVRGEAFF

j_gene: TRBJ2-3
v_gene: TRBV7-3
CDR3aa: CASSLYPSTDTQYF

j_gene: TRBJ1-5
v_gene: TRBV27
CDR3aa: CASSPRTVSNQPQHF

j_gene: TRBJ1-2
v_gene: TRBV6-5
CDR3aa: CASNAGEPGYGYTF

j_gene: TRBJ2-3
v_gene: TRBV5-4
CDR3aa: CASSLGGLAGSTDTQYF

j_gene: TRBJ1-4
v_gene: TRBV19
CDR3aa: CASSIGPGGRGEKLFF

j_gene: TRBJ2-6
v_gene: TRBV29-1
CDR3aa: CSVPAEGSGANVLTF

j_gene: TRBJ1-5
v_gene: TRBV5-1
CDR3aa: CASSFLGMDNQPQHF

j_gene: TRBJ2-5
v_gene: TRBV9
CDR3aa: CASSYRGGTIETQYF

j_gene: TRBJ2-7
v_gene: TRBV28
CDR3aa: CASSTRVAGAAYEQYF

j_gene: TRBJ1-4
v_gene: TRBV11-3
CDR3aa: CASSYPRGIGGEKLFF

j_gene: TRBJ2-2
v_gene: TRBV2
CDR3aa: CASRSRLGTNTGELFF

j_gene: TRBJ2-2
v_gene: TRBV6-6
CDR3aa: CASSWVATTGELFF

j_gene: TRBJ2-2
v_gene: TRBV30
CDR3aa: CAWSVPSGGRNTGELFF

j_gene: TRBJ2-3
v_gene: TRBV5-1
CDR3aa: CASSSGQGGDTQYF

j_gene: TRBJ2-1
v_gene: TRBV6-5
CDR3aa: CASSYSGLNSYNEQFF

j_gene: TRBJ2-1
v_gene: TRBV5-1
CDR3aa: CASSLALAGAGEQFF

j_gene: TRBJ2-7
v_gene: TRBV5-5
CDR3aa: CASSLLAEQYF

j_gene: TRBJ2-7
v_gene: TRBV7-2
CDR3aa: CASSRGLASYEQYF

j_gene: TRBJ2-1
v_gene: TRBV7-7
CDR3aa: CASSLLSTGDNEQFF

j_gene: TRBJ1-1
v_gene: TRBV4-2
CDR3aa: CASRDREATEAFF